This T cell receptor beta chain appears in the sequencing data of a study of PD-L1 blockade in urothelial cancer. TCRdb's copy holds only in-frame clones and misses some; the assay was immunoSEQ multiplex PCR. The table records 25,000 to 35,000 clones, roughly 86% of them present only once. This clone was recorded once. Trimming took 7 bases from V and 12 from J; bases not matched to a gene: 15. Germline assignment: CDR1 SGDLS and CDR2 YYNGEE. The CDR3 runs to 16 residues. For each patient, 1 to 8 samples were obtained, pretreatment and on-treatment. This rearrangement joins TRBV9 to TRBJ2-1; 14 nucleotides match TRBD2. This receptor was taken from a man aged 50-60 years with urothelial cancer. Source: PBMCs, taken around atezolizumab (anti-PD-L1) treatment. DNA of the CDR3: TGTGCCAGCTCCAAAGACCCCGGACTAGCGGGAGGTGGGCAGTTCTTC. Encoded protein: CASSKDPGLAGGGQFF. Using reference TRBV9 and TRBJ2-1 for the parts outside the CDR3, the full variable domain is DSGVTQTPKHLITATGQRVTLRCSPRSGDLSVYWYQQSLDQGLQFLIQYYNGEERAKGNILERFSAQQFPDLHSELNLSSLELGDSALYFCASSKDPGLAGGGQFFGPGTRLTVL.